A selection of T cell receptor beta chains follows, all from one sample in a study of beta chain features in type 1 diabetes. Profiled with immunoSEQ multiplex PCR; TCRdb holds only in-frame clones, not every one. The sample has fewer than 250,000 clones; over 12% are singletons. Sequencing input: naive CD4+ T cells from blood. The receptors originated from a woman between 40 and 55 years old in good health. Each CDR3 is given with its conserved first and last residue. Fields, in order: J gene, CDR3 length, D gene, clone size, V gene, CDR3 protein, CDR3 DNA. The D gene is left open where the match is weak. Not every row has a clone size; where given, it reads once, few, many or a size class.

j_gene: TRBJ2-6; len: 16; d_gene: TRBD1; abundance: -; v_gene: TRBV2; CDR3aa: CASGGTGRTGANVLTF; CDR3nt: TGTGCCAGCGGGGGGACAGGGCGCACTGGGGCCAACGTCCTGACTTTC
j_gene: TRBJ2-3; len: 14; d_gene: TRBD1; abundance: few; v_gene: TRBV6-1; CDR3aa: CASKEGTVTDTQYF; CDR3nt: TGTGCCAGCAAGGAAGGGACAGTCACAGATACGCAGTATTTT
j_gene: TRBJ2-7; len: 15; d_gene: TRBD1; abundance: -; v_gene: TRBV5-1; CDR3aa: CASSLPGTGIYEQYF; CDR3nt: TGCGCCAGCAGCTTACCCGGGACAGGGATCTACGAGCAGTACTTC
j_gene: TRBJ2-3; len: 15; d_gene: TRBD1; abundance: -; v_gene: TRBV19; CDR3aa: CASSILGQVTDTQYF; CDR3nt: TGTGCCAGTAGTATTTTGGGACAGGTCACAGATACGCAGTATTTT
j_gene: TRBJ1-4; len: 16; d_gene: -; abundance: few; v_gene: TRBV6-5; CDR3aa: CASSSRPDSINEKLFF; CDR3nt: TGTGCCAGCAGTTCGAGGCCGGACAGCATTAATGAAAAACTGTTTTTT
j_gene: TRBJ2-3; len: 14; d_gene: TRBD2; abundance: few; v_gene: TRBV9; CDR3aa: CASSVEAGADTQYF; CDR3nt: TGTGCCAGCAGCGTAGAGGCGGGGGCAGATACGCAGTATTTT
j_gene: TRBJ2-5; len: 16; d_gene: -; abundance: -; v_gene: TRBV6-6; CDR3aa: CASSSAHPDRKETQYF; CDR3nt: TGTGCCAGCAGTTCTGCCCACCCCGACAGGAAAGAGACCCAGTACTTC
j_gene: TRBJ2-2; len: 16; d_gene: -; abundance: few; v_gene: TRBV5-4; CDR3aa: CASSFGGVVNTGELFF; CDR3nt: TGTGCCAGCAGCTTCGGCGGGGTGGTGAACACCGGGGAGCTGTTTTTT
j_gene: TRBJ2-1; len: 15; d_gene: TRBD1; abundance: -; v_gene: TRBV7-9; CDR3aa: CASSELRTGHDEQFF; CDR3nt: TGTGCCAGCAGCGAGCTTAGGACAGGGCATGATGAGCAGTTCTTC
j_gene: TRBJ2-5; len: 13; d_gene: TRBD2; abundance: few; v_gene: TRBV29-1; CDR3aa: CSAGGGGGETQYF; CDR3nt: TGCAGCGCCGGAGGCGGGGGGGGAGAGACCCAGTACTTC
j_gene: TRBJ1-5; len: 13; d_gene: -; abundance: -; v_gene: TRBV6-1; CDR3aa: CASSESIVLLQHF; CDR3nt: TGTGCCAGCAGTGAATCGATCGTCCTACTTCAGCATTTT
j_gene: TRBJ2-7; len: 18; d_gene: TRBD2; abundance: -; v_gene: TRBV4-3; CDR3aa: CASSQGGKTPGASYEQYF; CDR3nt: TGCGCCAGCAGCCAGGGGGGGAAGACACCCGGAGCCTCCTACGAGCAGTACTTC
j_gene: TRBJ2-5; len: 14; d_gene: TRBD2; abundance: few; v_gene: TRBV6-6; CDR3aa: CASSYGGGVGAQYF; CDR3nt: TGTGCCAGCAGTTACGGCGGGGGGGTCGGGGCCCAGTACTTC
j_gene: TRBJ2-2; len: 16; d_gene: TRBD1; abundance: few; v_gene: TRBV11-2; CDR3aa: CASSFNRGTNTGELFF; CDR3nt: TGTGCCAGCAGCTTCAACAGGGGGACGAACACCGGGGAGCTGTTTTTT
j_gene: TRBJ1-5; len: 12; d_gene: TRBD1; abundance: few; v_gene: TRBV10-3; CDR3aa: CAISQGDQPQHF; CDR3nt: TGTGCCATCAGCCAGGGGGATCAGCCCCAGCATTTT
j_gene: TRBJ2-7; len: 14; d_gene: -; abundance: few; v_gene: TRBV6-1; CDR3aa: CASSEAVADYEQYF; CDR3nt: TGTGCCAGCAGTGAAGCCGTAGCGGATTACGAGCAGTACTTC
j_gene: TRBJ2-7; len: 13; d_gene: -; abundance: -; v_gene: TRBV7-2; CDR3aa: CASSTYPYYEQYF; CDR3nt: TGTGCCAGCAGCACCTACCCCTACTACGAGCAGTACTTC
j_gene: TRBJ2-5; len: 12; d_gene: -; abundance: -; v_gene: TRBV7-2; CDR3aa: CASSRAGETQYF; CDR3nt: TGTGCCAGCAGCCGCGCCGGAGAGACCCAGTACTTC
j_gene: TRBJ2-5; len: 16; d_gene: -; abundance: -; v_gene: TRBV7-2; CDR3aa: CASSLALLAPPETQYF; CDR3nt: TGTGCCAGCAGCTTAGCGCTACTAGCTCCCCCCGAGACCCAGTACTTC
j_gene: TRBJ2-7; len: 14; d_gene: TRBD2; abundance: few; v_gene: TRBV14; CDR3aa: CASSPKTSGYEQYF; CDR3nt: TGTGCCAGCAGCCCTAAGACTAGCGGCTACGAGCAGTACTTC
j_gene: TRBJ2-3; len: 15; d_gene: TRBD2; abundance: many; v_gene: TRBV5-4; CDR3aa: CASPGQRGLPNTQYF; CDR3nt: TGTGCCAGCCCTGGGCAGCGGGGGCTCCCGAATACGCAGTATTTT
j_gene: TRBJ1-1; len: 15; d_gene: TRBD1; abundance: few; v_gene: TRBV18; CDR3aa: CASSPPGQPGAEAFF; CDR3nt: TGTGCCAGCTCACCGCCGGGACAGCCAGGAGCTGAAGCTTTCTTT
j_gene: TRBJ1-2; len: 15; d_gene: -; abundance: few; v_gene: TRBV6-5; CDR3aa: CASSLRGAIGYGYTF; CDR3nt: TGTGCCAGCAGTTTACGGGGGGCGATTGGCTATGGCTACACCTTC
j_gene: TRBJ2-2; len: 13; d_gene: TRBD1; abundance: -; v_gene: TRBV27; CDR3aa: CASTTGGHGELFF; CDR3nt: TGTGCCAGCACAACAGGGGGCCACGGGGAGCTGTTTTTT
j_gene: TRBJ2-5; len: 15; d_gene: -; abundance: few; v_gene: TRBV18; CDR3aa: CASSPIGGNQETQYF; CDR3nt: TGTGCCAGCTCACCCATAGGGGGTAATCAAGAGACCCAGTACTTC
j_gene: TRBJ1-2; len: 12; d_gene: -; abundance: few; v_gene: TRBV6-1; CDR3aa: CASRSEYGGYTF; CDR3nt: TGTGCCAGCAGGTCCGAGTACGGGGGCTACACCTTC
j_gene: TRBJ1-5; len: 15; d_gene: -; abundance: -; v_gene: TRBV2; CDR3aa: CASSPSTGGNQPQHF; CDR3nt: TGTGCCAGCAGTCCCTCGACAGGAGGTAATCAGCCCCAGCATTTT
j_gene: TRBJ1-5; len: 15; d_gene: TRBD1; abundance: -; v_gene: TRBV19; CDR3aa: CASRTGTGMFEPQHF; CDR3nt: TGTGCCAGTAGAACCGGGACAGGGATGTTCGAGCCCCAGCATTTT
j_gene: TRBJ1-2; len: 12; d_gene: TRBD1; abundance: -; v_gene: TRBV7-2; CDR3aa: CASSPPGGSYTF; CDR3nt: TGTGCCAGCAGCCCCCCAGGGGGGAGCTACACCTTC
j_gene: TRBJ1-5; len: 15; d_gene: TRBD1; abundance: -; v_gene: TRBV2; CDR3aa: CASSVGRGRTQPQHF; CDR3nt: TGTGCCAGCAGTGTGGGCAGGGGGCGGACCCAGCCCCAGCATTTT
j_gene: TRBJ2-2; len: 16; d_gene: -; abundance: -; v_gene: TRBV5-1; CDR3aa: CASSPVGGSNTGELFF; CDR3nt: TGCGCCAGCAGCCCCGTGGGGGGATCGAACACCGGGGAGCTGTTTTTT
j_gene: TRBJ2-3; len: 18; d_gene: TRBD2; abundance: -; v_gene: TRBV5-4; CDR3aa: CASSRGGRGDPSTDTQYF; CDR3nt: TGTGCCAGCAGCCGGGGCGGTCGGGGGGACCCTAGCACAGATACGCAGTATTTT
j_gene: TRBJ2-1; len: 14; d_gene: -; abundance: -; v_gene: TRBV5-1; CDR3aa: CASSLTGLGNEQFF; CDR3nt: TGCGCCAGCAGCTTAACAGGGCTCGGCAATGAGCAGTTCTTC
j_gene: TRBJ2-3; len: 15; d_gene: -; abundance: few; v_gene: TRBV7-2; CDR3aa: CASNFLSGSTDTQYF; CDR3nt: TGTGCCAGCAACTTCCTTAGCGGAAGCACAGATACGCAGTATTTT
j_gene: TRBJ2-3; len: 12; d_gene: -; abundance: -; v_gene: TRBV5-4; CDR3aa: CASSYNTDTQYF; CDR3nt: TGTGCCAGCAGCTACAACACAGATACGCAGTATTTT